This T cell receptor (beta chain) stems from a study of T cells after posttransplantation cyclophosphamide. General observations from the study: Later blood repertoires were often dominated by clones from the donor CD8+ memory compartment. Blood and skin or GI T cell repertoires showed limited TRB overlap. Recipient CMV seropositivity and CMV reactivation strongly tracked TRB clonality.

Comment on this clone: Its antigen is currently unknown.

Busulfan-fludarabine conditioning, marrow transplant, and cyclophosphamide on days +3 and +4 were administered. Here immunoSEQ multiplex PCR was the method, and the copy in TCRdb shows in-frame clones only, minus some. The sample yields around 17,000 clones, roughly 93% seen once. This clonotype was sampled from a male patient in his sixties or seventies who received an allogeneic stem cell transplant from a related donor and was CMV-positive. A subset of T cells may come from the graft donor. The sample here was CD4+ T cells sorted from blood, taken after allogeneic stem cell transplant with posttransplant cyclophosphamide.

The CDR3 reads CASRPRSSGNTIYF. As DNA, the CDR3 is TGTGCCAGCAGACCGAGGTCCTCTGGAAACACCATATATTTT. The chain employs TRBV28 and TRBJ1-3; no firm D call. The CDR3 totals 14 residues. V was shortened by 6 bases and J by 0 bases, with 9 bases between the two germline ends. Germline-derived CDR1 and CDR2 are MDHEN and SYDVKM.